These 17 T cell receptor beta chains came from one sample sequenced in a study of cytomegalovirus exposure and HLA in healthy donors. Measured with immunoSEQ multiplex PCR; TCRdb has only the in-frame clones, and not every one. The sample has 200,000 to 250,000 clones, about 90% seen once. What was sequenced was PBMCs. Receptors were obtained from a young man in good health and CMV-seropositive.

V and J are TRBV27 and TRBJ2-3; D remains unclear. Germline-derived CDR1 and CDR2 are MNHEY and SMNVEV (reference sequence). V lost 2 bases to trimming and J lost 11 bases, with 14 bases between them. The CDR3 is 13 residues long. The CDR3 sequence: CASSLEQIIGQYF. For the CDR3, the DNA is TGTGCCAGCAGTTTAGAGCAAATAATAGGGCAGTATTTT.

The chain recombines TRBV4-1 with TRBJ1-5, with TRBD1 as a possible D gene (5 bases). Germline V gives CDR1 MGHRA, CDR2 YSYEKL. This CDR3 has 15 amino acids. The germline V and J ends were trimmed by 3 bases and 6 bases, with 15 bases remaining between them. CDR3 sequence reads: CASSHPGEIAQPQHF. As DNA, the CDR3 is TGCGCCAGCAGCCACCCGGGGGAGATTGCTCAGCCCCAGCATTTT.

The chain employs TRBV19 and TRBJ2-7; D is uncertain. The CDR3 loop spans 11 amino acids. Per the germline V gene, CDR1 is LNHDA and CDR2 is SQIVND (reference sequence). V was clipped by 5 bases and J by 6 bases, with 8 bases between them. CDR3 region: CASSLGGEQYF. The CDR3 DNA reads TGTGCCAGTAGTTTAGGTGGCGAGCAGTACTTC.

About this clone itself: Compared with germline, one end of the junction differs, possibly owing to a read error. This sequence joins TRBV11-2 and TRBJ2-7; 15 positions agree with TRBD2. The CDR3 contains 17 residues. Germline CDR1 and CDR2: SGHAT and FQNNGV. In DNA form, the CDR3 reads TGTGCCAGCAGCTCCGCCGGACTAGCGGGAGGGTCCTTCGAGCAGTACTTC. Translating it yields CASSSAGLAGGSFEQYF.

This clone was seen a few times. The V and J genes are TRBV7-9 and TRBJ1-1; D is possibly TRBD1 (5 bases). This CDR3 is 15 amino acids long. The germline CDR1 and CDR2 sequences are SEHNR and FQNEAQ (reference sequence). V was cut by 2 bases and J by 4 bases, with 14 bases left in between. This chain's CDR3 is CASSLQEGMGTEAFF. CDR3 DNA sequence: TGTGCCAGCAGCTTACAGGAGGGGATGGGCACTGAAGCTTTCTTT. The whole variable domain, filled in from reference TRBV7-9 and TRBJ1-1, reads DTGVSQNPRHKITKRGQNVTFRCDPISEHNRLYWYRQTLGQGPEFLTYFQNEAQLEKSRLLSDRFSAERPKGSFSTLEIQRTEQGDSAMYLCASSLQEGMGTEAFFGQGTRLTVV.

The chain combines TRBV5-6 with TRBJ2-7; TRBD1 matches at 7 bases. V shed 4 bases, J shed 2 bases, and the junction held 6 bases outside the gene matches. CDR3 length: 14 amino acids. CDR1 is SGHDT, CDR2 YYEEEE, per germline. CDR3 sequence reads: CASSVRDSTYEQYF. In DNA, the CDR3 is TGTGCCAGCAGCGTCCGGGACAGTACCTACGAGCAGTACTTC.

The chain is built from TRBV7-8 and TRBJ1-4; 7 bases line up with TRBD1. With V trimmed by 0 bases and J by 7 bases, 5 bases remained unmatched. CDR1 and CDR2 from the germline V gene are SGHVS and FQNEAQ. The CDR3 consists of 15 residues. CDR3 loop: CASSLARDSSEKLFF. CDR3 coding DNA: TGTGCCAGCAGCTTAGCGCGGGACAGTAGTGAAAAACTGTTTTTT.

The chain uses TRBV5-8 and TRBJ2-3, with no clear D. The CDR3 is 14 amino acids. CDR1 is SGHTS, CDR2 YDEGEE, per germline. Trimming left V 0 bases short and J 4 bases short, with 9 bases between. CDR3 DNA sequence: TGTGCCAGCAGCTTGGTCGGCGGCGCAGATACGCAGTATTTT. Translating gives CASSLVGGADTQYF.

The sample holds a few counts of this clone. The chain recombines TRBV19 with TRBJ1-2; 8 bases match TRBD1. J was trimmed by 10 bases and V by 6 bases; bases with no gene match: 7. Looked up from germline, CDR1 is LNHDA and CDR2 is SQIVND (reference sequence). The CDR3 runs 12 residues. Written as DNA, the CDR3 is TGTGCCAGTAGATGGACAGGGTACGCCTACACCTTC. This codes for CASRWTGYAYTF. The complete variable domain, with remaining parts taken from reference TRBV19 and TRBJ1-2, reads DGGITQSPKYLFRKEGQNVTLSCEQNLNHDAMYWYRQDPGQGLRLIYYSQIVNDFQKGDIAEGYSVSREKKESFPLTVTSAQKNPTAFYLCASRWTGYAYTFGSGTRLTVV.

This clone occurred once. The gene calls are TRBV28 and TRBJ2-1; the D call may be TRBD1 or TRBD2 (5 bases each). V was cut by 3 bases and J by 9 bases, with 6 bases left in between. Germline V lookup: CDR1 MDHEN, CDR2 SYDVKM. This CDR3 contains 11 residues. The CDR3 coding sequence is TGTGCCAGCAGTTTGGGGGTTGAGCAGTTCTTC. Protein product: CASSLGVEQFF.

The chain is built from TRBV5-6 and TRBJ1-5; no firm D call. Trimming cost V 0 bases and J 0 bases, with 10 bases left between them. Germline values: CDR1 SGHDT, CDR2 YYEEEE. The CDR3 consists of 16 residues. CDR3 region: CASSLGGHYSNQPQHF. CDR3 DNA sequence: TGTGCCAGCAGCTTGGGTGGTCATTATAGCAATCAGCCCCAGCATTTT.

The V gene is TRBV29-1, the J gene TRBJ2-1; maybe TRBD1 (5 bases). This CDR3 is 13 amino acids long. The germline CDR1 and CDR2 sequences are SQVTM and ANQGSEA. V lost 0 bases, J lost 8 bases, and 11 bases lay in between. The CDR3 here is CSVEDRVVDEQFF. DNA of the CDR3: TGCAGCGTTGAAGACAGGGTAGTCGATGAGCAGTTCTTC.

The chain combines TRBV7-2 with TRBJ2-7; 9 bases map to TRBD1. The V gene's germline CDR1 is SGHTA and CDR2 FQGNSA. V dropped 5 bases and J dropped 4; count of bases not matched to a gene: 9. The CDR3 is 15 residues long. The CDR3 DNA follows: TGTGCCAGCAGCGAATCCGGGACAGGGTCATACGAGCAGTACTTC. Translated, it gives CASSESGTGSYEQYF.

CDR3 region: CASSRRGRETQYF. The DNA for the CDR3 is TGTGCCAGCAGCCGCCGGGGGCGAGAGACCCAGTACTTC. The chain employs TRBV7-6 and TRBJ2-5; possibly TRBD1 or TRBD2 for D (6 bases each). V was trimmed by 5 bases and J by 4 bases, leaving 11 bases between them. This CDR3 is 13 amino acids long. CDR1 SGHVS and CDR2 FNYEAQ come from the germline V gene.

The chain carries TRBV28 and TRBJ2-7, with TRBD2 matching 10 bases. V lost 6 bases, J lost 7 bases, and 3 bases stayed unmatched. CDR1 is MDHEN and CDR2 is SYDVKM in the germline V gene. The length of the CDR3 is 12 residues. CDR3 residues: CASRSGRGEQYF. The CDR3 nucleotides read TGTGCCAGCAGAAGCGGGAGGGGGGAGCAGTACTTC.

This rearrangement joins TRBV27 to TRBJ2-7; maybe TRBD1 (5 bases). The V gene's germline CDR1 is MNHEY and CDR2 SMNVEV (reference sequence). V shed 8 bases and J shed 3 bases, with 14 bases lying between them. The CDR3 contains 13 residues. Written as DNA, the CDR3 is TGTGCCAGCTGTTGGGGCCTCGGCTACGAGCAGTACTTC. This gives the protein CASCWGLGYEQYF.

The V call is TRBV5-5, the J call TRBJ2-3; no clear D gene. The CDR3 is 14 amino acids. Germline V gives CDR1 SGHKS, CDR2 YYEKEE (reference sequence). The V end was cut by 4 bases, the J end by 4 bases, with 13 bases between. The CDR3 DNA follows: TGTGCCAGCAGCGTAGGTGGCGTGGCAGATACGCAGTATTTT. This encodes CASSVGGVADTQYF.